Listed below are T cell receptor beta chains from one sample, sequenced in a study of T cell changes during pregnancy in multiple sclerosis. Sequenced by immunoSEQ multiplex PCR; TCRdb stores in-frame clones only, minus some. The profile covers about 110,000 clones, with around 90% appearing a single time and 1.6% taken by the ten largest. The sample in question was peripheral blood, obtained before pregnancy. Receptor source: a female donor with multiple sclerosis, enrolled in a pregnancy study. Each CDR3 is given with its conserved first and last residue. Fields, in order: J gene, D gene, V gene, clone size, CDR3 protein, CDR3 DNA. A D gene is named only where the DNA matches it firmly. Size is stated for part of the rows, as once, few or many counts, or as a class when the clone is expanded.

J gene: TRBJ1-6
D gene: .
V gene: TRBV30
clone size: .
CDR3 protein: CAWSAGRNSPLHF
CDR3 DNA: TGTGCCTGGAGTGCAGGGCGTAATTCACCCCTCCACTTT

J gene: TRBJ1-1
D gene: .
V gene: TRBV14
clone size: once
CDR3 protein: CASSQAPGEGNTEAFF
CDR3 DNA: TGTGCCAGCAGCCAAGCCCCTGGGGAGGGGAACACTGAAGCTTTCTTT

J gene: TRBJ1-4
D gene: .
V gene: TRBV27
clone size: once
CDR3 protein: CASSPQTATNEKLFF
CDR3 DNA: TGTGCCAGCAGTCCCCAGACAGCAACTAATGAAAAACTGTTTTTT

J gene: TRBJ1-5
D gene: TRBD1
V gene: TRBV28
clone size: .
CDR3 protein: CASTRDRPNQPQHF
CDR3 DNA: TGTGCCAGCACCAGGGACAGACCCAATCAGCCCCAGCATTTT

J gene: TRBJ2-2
D gene: .
V gene: TRBV5-1
clone size: .
CDR3 protein: CASSLLGQGNTGELFF
CDR3 DNA: TGCGCCAGCAGCTTGCTCGGTCAGGGCAACACCGGGGAGCTGTTTTTT

J gene: TRBJ2-5
D gene: TRBD2
V gene: TRBV5-1
clone size: .
CDR3 protein: CASSARTSGRGETQYF
CDR3 DNA: TGCGCCAGCAGCGCCCGCACTAGCGGGAGAGGAGAGACCCAGTACTTC

J gene: TRBJ1-6
D gene: .
V gene: TRBV11-2
clone size: .
CDR3 protein: CASSFGRSFRDSPLHF
CDR3 DNA: TGTGCCAGCAGCTTTGGCAGGTCCTTCAGGGATTCACCCCTCCACTTT

J gene: TRBJ2-1
D gene: .
V gene: TRBV28
clone size: .
CDR3 protein: CASSLVPGYNEQFF
CDR3 DNA: TGTGCCAGCAGTTTAGTCCCAGGCTACAATGAGCAGTTCTTC

J gene: TRBJ1-5
D gene: TRBD1
V gene: TRBV6-1
clone size: .
CDR3 protein: CASMTPRQGGQPQHF
CDR3 DNA: TGTGCCAGCATGACACCCAGACAGGGAGGTCAGCCCCAGCATTTT

J gene: TRBJ2-2
D gene: TRBD1
V gene: TRBV19
clone size: once
CDR3 protein: CASSILWGSGTGYTGELFF
CDR3 DNA: TGTGCCAGTAGTATTCTATGGGGGTCGGGGACAGGATACACCGGGGAGCTGTTTTTT

J gene: TRBJ2-7
D gene: TRBD2
V gene: TRBV6-1
clone size: .
CDR3 protein: CASSAGLAAIYEQYF
CDR3 DNA: TGTGCCAGCAGTGCGGGACTAGCGGCAATCTACGAGCAGTACTTC

J gene: TRBJ1-2
D gene: .
V gene: TRBV7-8
clone size: .
CDR3 protein: CASSPQGGGGGYTF
CDR3 DNA: TGTGCCAGCAGCCCCCAGGGCGGGGGGGGTGGCTACACCTTC

J gene: TRBJ2-1
D gene: .
V gene: TRBV19
clone size: .
CDR3 protein: CASRQDSSYNEQFF
CDR3 DNA: TGTGCCAGTAGGCAGGATAGCTCCTACAATGAGCAGTTCTTC

J gene: TRBJ1-1
D gene: .
V gene: TRBV28
clone size: .
CDR3 protein: CASSLGHLNTEAFF
CDR3 DNA: TGTGCCAGCAGTTTAGGACACTTGAACACTGAAGCTTTCTTT

J gene: TRBJ2-7
D gene: TRBD2
V gene: TRBV2
clone size: .
CDR3 protein: CATTSGGSYEQYF
CDR3 DNA: TGTGCCACCACTAGCGGGGGCTCCTACGAGCAGTACTTC

J gene: TRBJ2-1
D gene: .
V gene: TRBV30
clone size: .
CDR3 protein: CAWVPTGTHYNEQFF
CDR3 DNA: TGTGCCTGGGTTCCCACCGGGACTCACTATAATGAGCAGTTCTTC

J gene: TRBJ2-3
D gene: .
V gene: TRBV19
clone size: once
CDR3 protein: CASSIAGAHTDTQYF
CDR3 DNA: TGTGCCAGTAGTATAGCTGGGGCCCACACAGATACGCAGTATTTT

J gene: TRBJ2-3
D gene: TRBD2
V gene: TRBV5-1
clone size: .
CDR3 protein: CASSSSAGGITDTQYF
CDR3 DNA: TGCGCCAGCAGCTCCTCAGCGGGAGGTATCACAGATACGCAGTATTTT

J gene: TRBJ1-6
D gene: TRBD1
V gene: TRBV5-4
clone size: few
CDR3 protein: CASSLMTGGNSPLHF
CDR3 DNA: TGTGCCAGCAGCTTGATGACAGGGGGCAATTCACCCCTCCACTTT

J gene: TRBJ2-1
D gene: .
V gene: TRBV5-6
clone size: .
CDR3 protein: CASSLALEGTYNEQFF
CDR3 DNA: TGTGCCAGCAGCTTGGCTTTAGAGGGAACCTACAATGAGCAGTTCTTC

J gene: TRBJ1-5
D gene: .
V gene: TRBV7-6
clone size: .
CDR3 protein: CASSLGGDQPQHF
CDR3 DNA: TGTGCCAGCAGCTTAGGAGGAGATCAGCCCCAGCATTTT

J gene: TRBJ1-6
D gene: .
V gene: TRBV30
clone size: .
CDR3 protein: CAFLIKRSDSPLHF
CDR3 DNA: TGTGCCTTCTTAATTAAGAGGTCAGATTCACCCCTCCACTTT

J gene: TRBJ2-1
D gene: .
V gene: TRBV4-1
clone size: .
CDR3 protein: CASSQEWGERGITRNEQFF
CDR3 DNA: TGCGCCAGCAGCCAGGAGTGGGGAGAGAGGGGGATTACTAGAAATGAGCAGTTCTTC

J gene: TRBJ2-1
D gene: TRBD2
V gene: TRBV6-1
clone size: .
CDR3 protein: CASRRRPSGGNEQFF
CDR3 DNA: TGTGCCAGCAGAAGACGGCCTAGCGGGGGCAATGAGCAGTTCTTC

J gene: TRBJ2-1
D gene: .
V gene: TRBV19
clone size: once
CDR3 protein: CASSISGSYNEQFF
CDR3 DNA: TGTGCCAGTAGTATAAGCGGAAGCTACAATGAGCAGTTCTTC

J gene: TRBJ2-3
D gene: .
V gene: TRBV5-5
clone size: .
CDR3 protein: CASSPGGSTDTQYF
CDR3 DNA: TGTGCCAGCAGCCCGGGCGGGTCCACAGATACGCAGTATTTT

J gene: TRBJ1-1
D gene: .
V gene: TRBV19
clone size: .
CDR3 protein: CASSNLQINTEAFF
CDR3 DNA: TGTGCCAGTAGTAATTTACAGATCAACACTGAAGCTTTCTTT

J gene: TRBJ1-6
D gene: .
V gene: TRBV2
clone size: .
CDR3 protein: CASSPGEVYNSPLHF
CDR3 DNA: TGTGCCAGCAGTCCAGGGGAAGTTTATAATTCACCCCTCCACTTT

J gene: TRBJ2-6
D gene: .
V gene: TRBV7-1
clone size: .
CDR3 protein: CASSDNPGQSRANVLTF
CDR3 DNA: TGTGCCAGCAGCGACAATCCAGGACAAAGTCGGGCCAACGTCCTGACTTTC

J gene: TRBJ1-6
D gene: .
V gene: TRBV5-1
clone size: .
CDR3 protein: CASSLDRNYNSPLHF
CDR3 DNA: TGCGCCAGCAGCTTGGACAGGAACTATAATTCACCCCTCCACTTT

J gene: TRBJ1-3
D gene: .
V gene: TRBV19
clone size: few
CDR3 protein: CASSIGSGNTIYF
CDR3 DNA: TGTGCCAGTAGTATCGGCTCTGGAAACACCATATATTTT

J gene: TRBJ2-1
D gene: TRBD2
V gene: TRBV7-2
clone size: .
CDR3 protein: CASSTTSGGYNEQFF
CDR3 DNA: TGTGCCAGCAGCACCACTAGCGGGGGGTACAATGAGCAGTTCTTC

J gene: TRBJ2-7
D gene: TRBD2
V gene: TRBV19
clone size: .
CDR3 protein: CATKGLAEAREQYF
CDR3 DNA: TGTGCCACCAAAGGACTAGCTGAGGCCCGCGAGCAGTACTTC

J gene: TRBJ2-5
D gene: TRBD2
V gene: TRBV5-6
clone size: .
CDR3 protein: CASEILAGEGETQYF
CDR3 DNA: TGTGCCAGCGAAATACTAGCGGGAGAGGGAGAGACCCAGTACTTC

J gene: TRBJ2-7
D gene: TRBD2
V gene: TRBV28
clone size: .
CDR3 protein: CASSSQTSGRAIEYEQYF
CDR3 DNA: TGTGCCAGCAGTTCGCAGACTAGCGGGAGGGCCATAGAATACGAGCAGTACTTC

J gene: TRBJ2-5
D gene: .
V gene: TRBV27
clone size: .
CDR3 protein: CASSNSPIRGETQYF
CDR3 DNA: TGTGCCAGCAGCAATAGCCCTATTCGGGGAGAGACCCAGTACTTC

J gene: TRBJ2-1
D gene: TRBD1
V gene: TRBV27
clone size: .
CDR3 protein: CASSRQGSEQFF
CDR3 DNA: TGTGCCAGCAGCCGACAGGGAAGTGAGCAGTTCTTC

J gene: TRBJ2-2
D gene: .
V gene: TRBV9
clone size: .
CDR3 protein: CASSSGRTGELFF
CDR3 DNA: TGTGCCAGCAGTAGCGGCAGGACCGGGGAGCTGTTTTTT

J gene: TRBJ2-3
D gene: TRBD2
V gene: TRBV7-9
clone size: .
CDR3 protein: CASSLAGSGTNTQYF
CDR3 DNA: TGTGCCAGCAGCTTAGCAGGTAGCGGGACGAATACGCAGTATTTT

J gene: TRBJ1-5
D gene: .
V gene: TRBV5-6
clone size: few
CDR3 protein: CASSSLGDQPQHF
CDR3 DNA: TGTGCCAGCAGCAGCTTAGGGGATCAGCCCCAGCATTTT

J gene: TRBJ2-7
D gene: TRBD2
V gene: TRBV27
clone size: few
CDR3 protein: CASSPTSGGIYEQYF
CDR3 DNA: TGTGCCAGCAGCCCCACTAGCGGGGGCATCTACGAGCAGTACTTC

J gene: TRBJ2-7
D gene: TRBD1
V gene: TRBV5-8
clone size: .
CDR3 protein: CASSLGTGRPYEQYF
CDR3 DNA: TGTGCCAGCAGCTTGGGGACAGGGCGTCCTTACGAGCAGTACTTC

J gene: TRBJ1-1
D gene: .
V gene: TRBV6-6
clone size: .
CDR3 protein: CASTDRRPGNTEAFF
CDR3 DNA: TGTGCCAGCACCGACCGGAGGCCTGGGAACACTGAAGCTTTCTTT

J gene: TRBJ1-2
D gene: .
V gene: TRBV6-1
clone size: once
CDR3 protein: CASNLAYGYTF
CDR3 DNA: TGTGCCAGCAACCTGGCCTATGGCTACACCTTC

J gene: TRBJ2-3
D gene: TRBD2
V gene: TRBV6-4
clone size: .
CDR3 protein: CASSVAAGPSTDTQYF
CDR3 DNA: TGTGCCAGCAGTGTCGCAGCGGGGCCAAGCACAGATACGCAGTATTTT

J gene: TRBJ2-7
D gene: .
V gene: TRBV27
clone size: .
CDR3 protein: CATDKEREQYF
CDR3 DNA: TGTGCCACTGACAAGGAGCGGGAGCAGTACTTC

J gene: TRBJ2-6
D gene: .
V gene: TRBV18
clone size: .
CDR3 protein: CASSPPAGTGANVLTF
CDR3 DNA: TGTGCCAGCTCACCGCCGGCAGGGACTGGGGCCAACGTCCTGACTTTC

J gene: TRBJ1-2
D gene: .
V gene: TRBV5-1
clone size: .
CDR3 protein: CASTGGVASYGYTF
CDR3 DNA: TGCGCCAGCACCGGGGGAGTAGCCTCCTATGGCTACACCTTC

J gene: TRBJ1-3
D gene: TRBD1
V gene: TRBV7-2
clone size: .
CDR3 protein: CASSSTGAGNTIYF
CDR3 DNA: TGTGCCAGCAGCTCTACAGGGGCTGGAAACACCATATATTTT

J gene: TRBJ1-5
D gene: .
V gene: TRBV7-8
clone size: .
CDR3 protein: CASSSDRGNQPQHF
CDR3 DNA: TGTGCCAGCAGCTCCGATAGGGGGAATCAGCCCCAGCATTTT

J gene: TRBJ2-2
D gene: TRBD1
V gene: TRBV6-4
clone size: .
CDR3 protein: CASSSQGASGELFF
CDR3 DNA: TGTGCCAGCAGTTCACAGGGGGCAAGCGGGGAGCTGTTTTTT

J gene: TRBJ2-3
D gene: TRBD2
V gene: TRBV27
clone size: once
CDR3 protein: CASFPSSGRADTQYF
CDR3 DNA: TGTGCCAGCTTCCCTTCTAGCGGGAGAGCAGATACGCAGTATTTT

J gene: TRBJ2-3
D gene: .
V gene: TRBV5-1
clone size: .
CDR3 protein: CASSSGHLLADTQYF
CDR3 DNA: TGCGCCAGCAGCTCGGGACACCTCCTGGCAGATACGCAGTATTTT

J gene: TRBJ2-5
D gene: .
V gene: TRBV5-1
clone size: .
CDR3 protein: CASSLSQGLGETQYF
CDR3 DNA: TGCGCCAGCAGCTTATCACAGGGTCTGGGGGAGACCCAGTACTTC

J gene: TRBJ1-1
D gene: .
V gene: TRBV5-4
clone size: .
CDR3 protein: CASSPIGARRNTEAFF
CDR3 DNA: TGTGCCAGCAGCCCGATTGGGGCGCGGAGGAACACTGAAGCTTTCTTT

J gene: TRBJ2-5
D gene: TRBD1
V gene: TRBV2
clone size: .
CDR3 protein: CASSSGTGGFETQYF
CDR3 DNA: TGTGCCAGCAGTAGCGGGACAGGGGGCTTCGAGACCCAGTACTTC

J gene: TRBJ2-3
D gene: .
V gene: TRBV25-1
clone size: .
CDR3 protein: CASRRGGSTDTQYF
CDR3 DNA: TGTGCCAGCAGGAGGGGGGGGTCCACAGATACGCAGTATTTT

J gene: TRBJ1-2
D gene: .
V gene: TRBV21-1
clone size: few
CDR3 protein: CASSGASLSNYGYTF
CDR3 DNA: TGTGCCAGCAGCGGAGCTAGCCTGTCTAACTATGGCTACACCTTC

J gene: TRBJ2-3
D gene: .
V gene: TRBV7-6
clone size: .
CDR3 protein: CASSLVRGDTQYF
CDR3 DNA: TGTGCCAGCAGCTTAGTAAGGGGGGATACGCAGTATTTT